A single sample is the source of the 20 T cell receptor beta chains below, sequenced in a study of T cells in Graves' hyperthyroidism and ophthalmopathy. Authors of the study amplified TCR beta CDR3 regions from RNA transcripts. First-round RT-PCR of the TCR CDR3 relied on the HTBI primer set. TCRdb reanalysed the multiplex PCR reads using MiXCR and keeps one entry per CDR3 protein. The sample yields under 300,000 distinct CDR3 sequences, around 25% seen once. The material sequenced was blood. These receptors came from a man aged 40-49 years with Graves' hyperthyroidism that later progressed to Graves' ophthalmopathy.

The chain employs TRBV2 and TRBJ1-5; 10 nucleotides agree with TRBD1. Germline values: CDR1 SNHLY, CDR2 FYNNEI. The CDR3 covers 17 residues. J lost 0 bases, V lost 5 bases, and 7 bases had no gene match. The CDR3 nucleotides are TGTGCCAGCAGTCGTGACAGGGGGCTACATAGCAATCAGCCCCAGCATTTT. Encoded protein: CASSRDRGLHSNQPQHF.

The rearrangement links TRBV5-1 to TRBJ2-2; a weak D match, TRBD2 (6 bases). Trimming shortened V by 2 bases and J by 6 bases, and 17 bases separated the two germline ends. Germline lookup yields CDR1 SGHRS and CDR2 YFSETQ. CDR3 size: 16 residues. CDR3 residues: CASSFRGEPKAGELFF. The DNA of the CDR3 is TGCGCCAGCAGCTTTCGCGGGGAACCTAAGGCCGGGGAGCTGTTTTTT.

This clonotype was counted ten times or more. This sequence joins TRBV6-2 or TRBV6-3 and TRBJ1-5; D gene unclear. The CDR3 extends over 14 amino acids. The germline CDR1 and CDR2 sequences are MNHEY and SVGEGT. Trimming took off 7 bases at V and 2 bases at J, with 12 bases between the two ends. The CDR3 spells CASTGWSRNQPQHF. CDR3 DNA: TGTGCCAGCACCGGTTGGAGCCGCAATCAGCCCCAGCATTTT.

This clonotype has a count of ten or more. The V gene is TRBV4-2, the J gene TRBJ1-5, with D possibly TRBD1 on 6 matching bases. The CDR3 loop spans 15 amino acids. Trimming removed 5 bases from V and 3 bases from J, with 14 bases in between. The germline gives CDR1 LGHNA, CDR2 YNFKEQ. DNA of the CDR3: TGTGCCAGCAGCTATAAGTGGGACAACAATCAGCCCCAGCATTTT. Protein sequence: CASSYKWDNNQPQHF.

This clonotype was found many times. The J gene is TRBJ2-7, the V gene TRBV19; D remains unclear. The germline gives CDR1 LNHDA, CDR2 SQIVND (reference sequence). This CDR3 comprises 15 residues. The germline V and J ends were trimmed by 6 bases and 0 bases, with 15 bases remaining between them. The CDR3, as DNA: TGTGCCAGTAGGAAAGACGGGTGGAGCTCCTACGAGCAGTACTTC. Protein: CASRKDGWSSYEQYF. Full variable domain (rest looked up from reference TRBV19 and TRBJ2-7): DGGITQSPKYLFRKEGQNVTLSCEQNLNHDAMYWYRQDPGQGLRLIYYSQIVNDFQKGDIAEGYSVSREKKESFPLTVTSAQKNPTAFYLCASRKDGWSSYEQYFGPGTRLTVT.

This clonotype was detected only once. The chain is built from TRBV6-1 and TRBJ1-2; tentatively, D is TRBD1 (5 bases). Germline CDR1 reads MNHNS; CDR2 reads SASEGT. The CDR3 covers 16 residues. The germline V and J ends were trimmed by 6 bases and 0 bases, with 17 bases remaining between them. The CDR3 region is CASSARWDGTNYGYTF. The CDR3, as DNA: TGTGCCAGCAGCGCCCGGTGGGACGGTACTAACTATGGCTACACCTTC.

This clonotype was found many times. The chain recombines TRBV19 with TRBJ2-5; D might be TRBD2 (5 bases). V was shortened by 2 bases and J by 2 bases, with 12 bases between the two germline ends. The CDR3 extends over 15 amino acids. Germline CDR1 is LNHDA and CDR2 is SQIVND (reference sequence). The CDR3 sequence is CASSIWFGNQETQYF. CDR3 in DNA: TGTGCCAGTAGTATATGGTTCGGGAATCAAGAGACCCAGTACTTC.

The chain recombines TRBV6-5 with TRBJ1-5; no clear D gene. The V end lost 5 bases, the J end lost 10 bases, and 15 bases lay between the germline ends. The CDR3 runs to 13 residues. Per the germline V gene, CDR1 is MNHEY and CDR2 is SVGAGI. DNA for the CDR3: TGTGCCAGCAGTCAAACTGGGAAGGGACCCCAGCATTTT. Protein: CASSQTGKGPQHF.

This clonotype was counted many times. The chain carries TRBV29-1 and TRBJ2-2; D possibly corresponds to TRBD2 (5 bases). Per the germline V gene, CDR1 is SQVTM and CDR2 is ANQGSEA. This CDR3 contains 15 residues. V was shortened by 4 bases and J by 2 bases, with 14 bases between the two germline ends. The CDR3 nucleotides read TGCAGCGTTGCTCGTCTAGCAGGAAACACCGGGGAGCTGTTTTTT. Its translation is CSVARLAGNTGELFF.

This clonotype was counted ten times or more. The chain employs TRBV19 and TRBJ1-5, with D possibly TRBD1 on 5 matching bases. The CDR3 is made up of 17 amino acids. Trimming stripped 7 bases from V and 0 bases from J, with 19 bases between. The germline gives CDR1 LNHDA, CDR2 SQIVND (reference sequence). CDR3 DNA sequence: TGTGCCAGTACCAAGCCCCTCCCGGGGGTTAGCAATCAGCCCCAGCATTTT. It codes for CASTKPLPGVSNQPQHF.

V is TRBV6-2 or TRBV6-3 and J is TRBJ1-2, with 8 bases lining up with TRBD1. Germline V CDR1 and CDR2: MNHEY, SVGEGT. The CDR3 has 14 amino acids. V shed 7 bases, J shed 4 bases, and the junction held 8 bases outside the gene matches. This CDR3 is CASNKAGTGYGYTF. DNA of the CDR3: TGTGCCAGCAATAAAGCCGGGACAGGCTATGGCTACACCTTC.

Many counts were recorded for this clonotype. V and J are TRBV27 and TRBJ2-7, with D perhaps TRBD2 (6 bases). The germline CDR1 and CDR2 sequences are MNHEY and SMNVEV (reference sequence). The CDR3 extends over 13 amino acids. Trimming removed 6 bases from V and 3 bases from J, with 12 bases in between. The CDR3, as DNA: TGTGCCAGCAGCGGGAGAAATCGCTACGAGCAGTACTTC. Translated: CASSGRNRYEQYF.

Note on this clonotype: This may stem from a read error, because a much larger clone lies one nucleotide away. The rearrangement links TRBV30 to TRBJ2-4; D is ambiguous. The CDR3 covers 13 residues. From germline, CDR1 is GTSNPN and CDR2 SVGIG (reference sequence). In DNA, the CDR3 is TGTGCCTGGAGGGCCACTGGAAAAAACATTCAGCACTTC. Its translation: CAWRATGKNIQHF.

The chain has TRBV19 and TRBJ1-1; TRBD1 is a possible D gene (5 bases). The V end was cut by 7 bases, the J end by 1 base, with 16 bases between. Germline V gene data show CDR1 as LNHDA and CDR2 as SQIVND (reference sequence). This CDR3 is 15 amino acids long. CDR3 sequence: CASKIRDSGNTEAFF. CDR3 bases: TGTGCCAGTAAAATTCGAGACAGTGGGAACACTGAAGCTTTCTTT. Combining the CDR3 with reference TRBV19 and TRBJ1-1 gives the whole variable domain DGGITQSPKYLFRKEGQNVTLSCEQNLNHDAMYWYRQDPGQGLRLIYYSQIVNDFQKGDIAEGYSVSREKKESFPLTVTSAQKNPTAFYLCASKIRDSGNTEAFFGQGTRLTVV.

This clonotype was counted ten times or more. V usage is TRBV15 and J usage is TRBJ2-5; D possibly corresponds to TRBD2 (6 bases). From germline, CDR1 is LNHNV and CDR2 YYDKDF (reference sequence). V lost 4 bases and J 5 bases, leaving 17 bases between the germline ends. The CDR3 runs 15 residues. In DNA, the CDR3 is TGTGCCACCAGCATACCGGGATCGGGGAGGGAGACCCAGTACTTC. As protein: CATSIPGSGRETQYF.

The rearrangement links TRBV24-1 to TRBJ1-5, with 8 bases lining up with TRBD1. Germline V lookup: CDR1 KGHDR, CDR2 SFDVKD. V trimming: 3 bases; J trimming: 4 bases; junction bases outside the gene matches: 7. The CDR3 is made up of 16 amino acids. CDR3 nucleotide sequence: TGTGCCACCAGTGATCGTGGACAGGGAAGGAATCAGCCCCAGCATTTT. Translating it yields CATSDRGQGRNQPQHF.

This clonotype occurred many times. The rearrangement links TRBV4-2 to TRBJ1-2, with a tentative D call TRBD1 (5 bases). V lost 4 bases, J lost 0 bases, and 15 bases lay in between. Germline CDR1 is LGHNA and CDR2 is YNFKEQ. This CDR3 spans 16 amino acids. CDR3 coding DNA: TGTGCCAGCAGCCGAGACCCAGGGTTATCTAACTATGGCTACACCTTC. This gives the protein CASSRDPGLSNYGYTF.

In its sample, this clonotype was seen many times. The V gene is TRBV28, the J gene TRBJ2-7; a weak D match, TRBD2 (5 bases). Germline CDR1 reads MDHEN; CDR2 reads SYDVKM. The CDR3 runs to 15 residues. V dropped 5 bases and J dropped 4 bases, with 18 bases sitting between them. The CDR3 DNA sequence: TGTGCCAGCAGTCGACCGGGATCCTCTCCATACGAGCAGTACTTC. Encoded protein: CASSRPGSSPYEQYF.

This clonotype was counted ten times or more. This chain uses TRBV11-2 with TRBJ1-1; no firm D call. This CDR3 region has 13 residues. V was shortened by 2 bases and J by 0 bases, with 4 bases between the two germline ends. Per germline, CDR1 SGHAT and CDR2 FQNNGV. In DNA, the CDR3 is TGTGCCAGCAGCTTATCCTTGAACACTGAAGCTTTCTTT. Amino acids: CASSLSLNTEAFF.

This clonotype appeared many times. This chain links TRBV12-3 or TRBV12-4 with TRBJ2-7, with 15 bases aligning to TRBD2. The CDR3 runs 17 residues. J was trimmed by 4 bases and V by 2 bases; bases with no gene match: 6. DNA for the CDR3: TGTGCCAGCAGTTTACGGACTAGCGGGAGGGCCAGGTACGAGCAGTACTTC. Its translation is CASSLRTSGRARYEQYF.